This entry lists 2 T cell receptor beta chains sequenced from one sample in a study of regulatory T cells in long-lasting Graves disease. Both iRepertoire HTBI primers and Arm-PCR of CDR3 regions were used to build the TCR beta libraries. One entry per CDR3 protein, called by TCRdb with MiXCR from the multiplex PCR reads. The sample holds hundreds of thousands of distinct CDR3 sequences, around a fifth seen once. Time point described: persistent/refractory GD, antithyroid drugs over 5 years with positive TRAb. PBMCs provided the RNA from which the TCR library was made. The specimen comprised peripheral blood mononuclear cells (PBMCs), sampled when the disease was refractory, from a patient treated with antithyroid drugs. Every receptor here comes from a female donor with Graves disease.

The chain employs TRBV29-1 and TRBJ2-3; TRBD1 matches at 10 bases. V shed 3 bases, J shed 2 bases, and the junction held 2 bases outside the gene matches. CDR1 SQVTM and CDR2 ANQGSEA come from the germline V gene. This CDR3 has 14 amino acids. The chain's CDR3 is CSVEGTGATDTQYF. Written as DNA, the CDR3 is TGCAGCGTTGAGGGGACAGGGGCCACAGATACGCAGTATTTT.

The V and J genes are TRBV20-1 and TRBJ1-1, with D unclear. Germline V gene data show CDR1 as DFQATT and CDR2 as SNEGSKA (reference sequence). The V end was cut by 3 bases, the J end by 6 bases, with 8 bases between. This CDR3 region has 11 residues. The chain's CDR3 is CSARVTPEAFF. Written as DNA, the CDR3 is TGCAGTGCTAGGGTTACACCTGAAGCTTTCTTT.